The 20 T cell receptor beta chains presented below share a single source sample, sequenced in a study of cytomegalovirus exposure and HLA in healthy donors. Researchers ran the PCR with 60 Vbeta and 13 Jbeta primers. The protocol was immunoSEQ multiplex PCR, while the TCRdb copy is restricted to in-frame clones and leaves out a portion. Seen here are about 160,000 clones, about 73% observed once, and the top ten hold 3.1%. The sequenced sample was PBMCs. These receptors all come from a woman aged 40 to 50 in good health and CMV-seronegative.

This sequence joins TRBV10-3 and TRBJ2-3; maybe TRBD1 (5 bases). This CDR3 has 15 residues. Between the trimmed V and J ends, which lost 2 bases and 0 bases, there was a span of 9 bases. CDR1 is ENHRY, CDR2 SYGVKD, per germline. CDR3 amino acids: CAISETGSSTDTQYF. The CDR3 coding sequence is TGTGCCATCAGTGAGACAGGATCTAGCACAGATACGCAGTATTTT.

On this clone: One end of the junction does not line up with germline, which may come from a read error. The chain couples TRBV5-4 to TRBJ1-6; 9 nucleotides line up with TRBD1. The CDR3 loop spans 14 amino acids. CDR1 is SGHNT, CDR2 YYREEE, per germline (reference sequence). This chain's CDR3 is CASSLDRGFSPLHF. The DNA of the CDR3 is TGTGCCAGCAGTTTGGACAGGGGTTTCTCACCCCTCCACTTT.

The V call is TRBV5-7, the J call TRBJ1-2; 11 bases align to TRBD1. TRBV5-7 is an open reading frame, and its role is uncertain. Trimming took 0 bases from V and 12 from J; bases not matched to a gene: 4. The CDR3 is made up of 13 amino acids. CDR3 coding DNA: TGTGCCAGCAGCTTGGGGGACAGGGGGTCCAACACCTTC. This sequence encodes CASSLGDRGSNTF.

The J gene is TRBJ1-1, the V gene TRBV28; D is perhaps TRBD1 (5 bases). V was shortened by 10 bases and J by 7 bases, with 13 bases between the two germline ends. CDR1 and CDR2 from the germline V gene are MDHEN and SYDVKM. The CDR3 contains 11 residues. CDR3 loop: CATRGGFEAFF. In DNA, the CDR3 is TGTGCCACCCGTGGGGGGTTTGAAGCTTTCTTT.

The V call is TRBV19, the J call TRBJ1-2; 8 nucleotides agree with TRBD1. J lost 3 bases, V lost 6 bases, and 6 bases had no gene match. CDR3 length: 14 amino acids. Germline lookup yields CDR1 LNHDA and CDR2 SQIVND (reference sequence). CDR3 loop: CASRRAGGDYGYTF. DNA of the CDR3: TGTGCCAGTAGGAGGGCAGGGGGCGACTATGGCTACACCTTC.

The gene calls are TRBV4-1 and TRBJ2-2; 8 positions agree with TRBD2. The J segment lost 4 bases and the V segment lost 1 base, leaving 14 bases of the junction unmatched. This CDR3 is 19 amino acids long. CDR1 MGHRA and CDR2 YSYEKL come from the germline V gene. The CDR3 nucleotides are TGCGCCAGCAGCCAAGCGGGTGTCGCCAGCGGGGGAATCACCGGGGAGCTGTTTTTT. Protein sequence: CASSQAGVASGGITGELFF.

The rearrangement uses TRBV2 and TRBJ2-2; 7 bases map to TRBD2. Germline CDR1 SNHLY, CDR2 FYNNEI. V gave up 3 bases and J gave up 5 bases; unmatched junction bases: 9. This CDR3 contains 16 residues. In DNA, the CDR3 is TGTGCCAGCAGTGATCTGGGCGGGGGAAGAACCGGGGAGCTGTTTTTT. Residues: CASSDLGGGRTGELFF.

The genes are TRBV29-1 and TRBJ2-1, with 8 bases that match TRBD1. The CDR3 totals 14 residues. In germline, CDR1 is SQVTM, CDR2 ANQGSEA. V lost 3 bases to trimming and J lost 6 bases; unmatched junction nucleotides: 7. The CDR3 here is CSVEIGTGVNEQFF. In DNA, the CDR3 is TGCAGCGTTGAGATCGGGACAGGAGTCAATGAGCAGTTCTTC.

Details on this clone: Germline is not matched at one junction end, which may reflect a read error. This rearrangement joins TRBV7-2 to TRBJ1-4; 7 bases align to TRBD1. This CDR3 spans 15 amino acids. In germline, CDR1 is SGHTA, CDR2 FQGNSA. The CDR3 region has the DNA TGTGCCAGCAGCTTAGCGACAGGGTTAAATGGAAAACTGTTTTTT. It codes for CASSLATGLNGKLFF. The full variable domain, completed using reference TRBV7-2 and TRBJ1-4, is GAGVSQSPSNKVTEKGKDVELRCDPISGHTALYWYRQSLGQGLEFLIYFQGNSAPDKSGLPSDRFSAERTGGSVSTLTIQRTQQEDSAVYLCASSLATGLNGKLFFGSGTQLSVL.

The genes are TRBV10-1 and TRBJ2-1, with a weak D call TRBD2 (7 bases). Germline lookup yields CDR1 WNHNN and CDR2 SYGVQD (reference sequence). The CDR3 spans 16 residues. V was pared by 3 bases and J by 8 bases, with 20 bases between. The CDR3 DNA sequence: TGCGCCAGCAGTGATCGTCGTTCGGGGGGCCGTGATGAGCAGTTCTTC. Translated, it gives CASSDRRSGGRDEQFF.

The V and J genes are TRBV5-4 and TRBJ2-5, with TRBD2 identical over 9 bases. With 0 bases clipped from V and 1 base from J, the junction kept 4 bases outside the gene matches. The CDR3 length is 16 residues. Germline loops: CDR1 SGHNT, CDR2 YYREEE (reference sequence). This chain's CDR3 is CASSLGRRGGQETQYF. In DNA form, the CDR3 reads TGTGCCAGCAGCTTGGGTCGGCGGGGGGGCCAAGAGACCCAGTACTTC.

A few counts support this clone. The V call is TRBV28, the J call TRBJ2-7; 14 bases align to TRBD2. This CDR3 contains 17 residues. Germline-derived CDR1 and CDR2 are MDHEN and SYDVKM. V shed 5 bases, J shed 1 base, and the junction held 7 bases outside the gene matches. CDR3 residues: CASSPGTSGGISYEQYF. The CDR3 nucleotides read TGTGCCAGCAGTCCTGGGACTAGCGGGGGAATTTCCTACGAGCAGTACTTC.

The chain combines TRBV21-1 with TRBJ2-7; TRBD2, the D gene given by the table, was not confirmed from the DNA. TRBV21-1 is a pseudogene segment. This CDR3 region has 16 residues. Written as DNA, the CDR3 is TGTGCCAGCAGCAAAGGAACCGGGAGTTGGACCTACGAGCAGTACTTC. It yields the protein CASSKGTGSWTYEQYF.

The chain links TRBV10-1 to TRBJ2-2; 7 bases map to TRBD2. J gave up 0 bases and V 11 bases, and 6 bases lay outside the gene matches. This CDR3 spans 14 amino acids. From germline, CDR1 is WNHNN and CDR2 SYGVQD (reference sequence). Written as DNA, the CDR3 is TGCGCCTCCCGACTAGCAACGAACACCGGGGAGCTGTTTTTT. Amino acid sequence: CASRLATNTGELFF.

This chain joins TRBV19 and TRBJ1-1; TRBD1 agrees at 8 bases. J gave up 4 bases and V 8 bases, and 6 bases lay outside the gene matches. CDR1 and CDR2 from the germline V gene are LNHDA and SQIVND (reference sequence). This CDR3 is built from 13 residues. CDR3 coding DNA: TGTGCCAGTCACACAGGGGGGGGCACTGAAGCTTTCTTT. Translating gives CASHTGGGTEAFF.

The chain uses TRBV6-7 and TRBJ1-5; D unresolved. TRBV6-7 is assigned to the ORF class and has an uncertain function. This CDR3 contains 12 residues. Deletions cut 7 bases from V and 6 bases from J, with 10 bases between. Here the CDR3 reads CASNSEVQPQHF. For the CDR3, the DNA is TGTGCCAGCAATTCTGAGGTTCAGCCCCAGCATTTT.

V gene TRBV11-2 combines with J gene TRBJ1-5, with D maybe TRBD1 (5 bases). CDR1 and CDR2 (germline): SGHAT, FQNNGV. This CDR3 is 14 amino acids long. Trimming took off 0 bases at V and 5 bases at J, with 8 bases between the two ends. DNA of the CDR3: TGTGCCAGCAGCTTAGACAGGGATGATCAGCCCCAGCATTTT. Its protein product is CASSLDRDDQPQHF.

The chain combines TRBV7-8 with TRBJ1-4; no reliable D call. CDR1 is SGHVS, CDR2 FQNEAQ, per germline. V shed 5 bases and J shed 2 bases, with 9 bases lying between them. The CDR3 is 14 residues long. The CDR3 sequence is CASSASGTNEKLFF. CDR3 bases: TGTGCCAGCAGCGCTTCGGGGACTAATGAAAAACTGTTTTTT.

This clone was detected only a few times. The chain employs TRBV15 and TRBJ2-7; 9 bases are shared with TRBD1. Per the germline V gene, CDR1 is LNHNV and CDR2 is YYDKDF (reference sequence). The CDR3 loop spans 15 amino acids. Trimming removed 1 base from V and 5 bases from J; junction bases left unmatched: 6. CDR3: CATSRAGTGTNEQYF. DNA for the CDR3: TGTGCCACCAGCAGAGCCGGGACAGGGACCAACGAGCAGTACTTC. Complete variable domain (other parts from reference TRBV15 and TRBJ2-7): DAMVIQNPRYQVTQFGKPVTLSCSQTLNHNVMYWYQQKSSQAPKLLFHYYDKDFNNEADTPDNFQSRRPNTSFCFLDIRSPGLGDTAMYLCATSRAGTGTNEQYFGPGTRLTVT.

The chain joins TRBV2 to TRBJ1-2; TRBD1 might be the D (6 bases). The CDR3 sequence is 13 residues long. V shed 5 bases and J shed 2 bases, with 9 bases lying between them. CDR1 and CDR2 from the germline V gene are SNHLY and FYNNEI. CDR3 protein: CASSRTENYGYTF. CDR3 coding DNA: TGTGCCAGCAGTCGGACAGAGAACTATGGCTACACCTTC. Using reference TRBV2 and TRBJ1-2 for the parts outside the CDR3, the full variable domain is EPEVTQTPSHQVTQMGQEVILRCVPISNHLYFYWYRQILGQKVEFLVSFYNNEISEKSEIFDDQFSVERPDGSNFTLKIRSTKLEDSAMYFCASSRTENYGYTFGSGTRLTVV.